This paragraph reports one T cell receptor beta chain. Its antigen is unknown. The CDR3 is 13 residues long. Germline CDR1 is SEHNR and CDR2 is FQNEAQ (reference sequence). V was shortened by 3 bases and J by 6 bases, with 11 bases between the two germline ends. Tumor samples were taken before definitive surgery or chemotherapy. The source of the sample is a study of high-grade serous ovarian cancer treatment subgroups. About the study: Samples averaged approximately 15,000 reads and approximately 7,000 unique TCR beta rearrangements.

Findings and caveats of the study: Different patients shared almost no repertoire; same-patient tumors shared roughly 0.095 to 0.85. Without spatial data, bulk sequencing limits insight into HGSC tumor diversity.

The repertoire was sequenced with immunoSEQ multiplex PCR; TCRdb's copy has only in-frame clones and lacks some. The table has nearly 15,000 clones, roughly 90% seen once. The sequencing sample was made of tumor tissue. The TCR was taken from a human donor with high-grade serous ovarian cancer. This sequence joins TRBV7-9 and TRBJ1-2; a possible D gene is TRBD1 (5 bases). The CDR3 DNA is TGTGCCAGCAGCTTTGCAGGGAAGGATGGCTACACCTTC. Amino acid sequence: CASSFAGKDGYTF.